This TCR beta chain is drawn from a study of blood T cell repertoires in COVID-19. In the study overall: Samples of COVID-19 (acute and convalescent) were obtained from the United States, Italy and Spain. PBMCs, B-cell-depleted T cells, or T cells were the source of the cDNA or gDNA that made up the material.

This clone appeared a few times. In the original analysis: Amplification of reference gene primers was used by the study to estimate nucleated cell counts. Here immunoSEQ multiplex PCR was the method, and the copy in TCRdb shows in-frame clones only, minus some. D and trimming come from the DNA, and the V and J calls and clone size come from that table. This table has some 250,000 clones, less than 90% appearing once. The V gene end was trimmed by 0 bases and the J gene end by 15 bases; junction bases not matched to a gene: 7. Germline V gives CDR1 LGHNA, CDR2 YSLEER. The CDR3 is 13 amino acids. This rearrangement joins TRBV4-3 to TRBJ2-3, with TRBD2 matching 9 bases. Material: peripheral blood. The clonotype was recovered from a man aged 60-69 years with acute or convalescent COVID-19. The CDR3, as DNA: TGCGCCAGCAGCCAAGATAAGGGACTAGCTGAATATTTT. Residues: CASSQDKGLAEYF.